This T cell receptor (beta chain) was captured by sequencing in a study of T cell responses to AZD1222 COVID-19 vaccine. The repertoire was sequenced with immunoSEQ multiplex PCR; TCRdb's copy has only in-frame clones and lacks some. Counted here are tens of thousands of clones, around 80% occurring once; the ten biggest clones make up about 50%. Germline assignment: CDR1 SGHTA and CDR2 FQGNSA. The germline V and J ends were trimmed by 0 bases and 6 bases, with 9 bases remaining between them. The CDR3 runs to 13 residues. This receptor was obtained from an adult who received the AZD1222 COVID-19 vaccine. The rearrangement joins TRBV7-2 to TRBJ2-7; D remains unclear. The material sequenced was peripheral blood, taken 28 days after the second AZD1222 dose. CDR3 region: CASSLAAWREQYF. The DNA for the CDR3 is TGTGCCAGCAGCTTAGCGGCTTGGCGCGAGCAGTACTTC.